These 30 T cell receptor beta chains share one sample of origin, sequenced in a study of T cells after yellow fever vaccination. TCRdb reprocessed the 5' RACE reads via MiXCR and lists one record per CDR3 protein. The sample consists of around 400,000 distinct CDR3 sequences, around a tenth of them appearing once. The sample in question was PBMCs, obtained on the day of the first yellow fever vaccination. These receptors were taken from a young man who received the YFV17D yellow fever vaccine.

In the case of this clonotype: Just one base apart from a much larger clone, this may be a read error. The rearrangement links TRBV11-2 to TRBJ1-1; D is uncertain. Germline CDR1 SGHAT, CDR2 FQNNGV. The length of the CDR3 is 13 residues. V was shortened by 7 bases and J by 0 bases, with 9 bases between the two germline ends. Here the CDR3 DNA reads TGTGCCAGCACCCAGGAGGTGAACACTGAAGCTTTCTTT. It codes for CASTQEVNTEAFF.

The gene calls are TRBV6-5 and TRBJ2-7; D uncertain. This CDR3 comprises 14 residues. Germline lookup yields CDR1 MNHEY and CDR2 SVGAGI. Trimming cost V 0 bases and J 3 bases, with 9 bases left between them. The CDR3 coding sequence is TGTGCCAGCAGTTACTCGGAAAGCGTCTACGAGCAGTACGTC. Its protein is CASSYSESVYEQYV.

This chain joins TRBV10-2 and TRBJ2-3; 12 nucleotides line up with TRBD1. The germline gives CDR1 WSHSY, CDR2 SAAADI. The length of the CDR3 is 15 residues. The V segment lost 7 bases and the J segment 4 bases; nucleotides outside the gene matches: 6. CDR3 coding DNA: TGCGCCAGCACGCGGGGACAGGGGGCCGCAGATACGCAGTATTTT. The encoded protein is CASTRGQGAADTQYF.

The rearrangement joins TRBV18 to TRBJ2-7; TRBD2 agrees at 11 bases. J was trimmed by 3 bases and V by 3 bases; bases with no gene match: 1. Germline V gene lookup returns CDR1 KGHSH and CDR2 LQKENI. The CDR3 runs to 14 residues. The CDR3 DNA is TGTGCCAGCTCACCGGGACTAGCGGACTACGAGCAGTACGTC. As protein: CASSPGLADYEQYV.

This clonotype was detected many times. The V gene is TRBV6-2 or TRBV6-3, the J gene TRBJ2-2; D gene uncertain. V was shortened by 6 bases and J by 5 bases, with 19 bases between the two germline ends. This CDR3 comprises 16 residues. CDR1 is MNHEY, CDR2 SVGEGT, per germline. CDR3 residues: CASSPQWGWGTGELFF. Here the CDR3 DNA reads TGTGCCAGCAGCCCGCAGTGGGGTTGGGGTACCGGGGAGCTGTTTTTT.

This clonotype was detected only a few times. The rearrangement uses TRBV5-1 and TRBJ2-2, with 11 bases that match TRBD1. Germline CDR1 is SGHRS and CDR2 is YFSETQ. The CDR3 covers 19 residues. V trimming: 4 bases; J trimming: 4 bases; junction bases outside the gene matches: 15. This CDR3 is CASSPNPDRGLGGTGELFF. In DNA, the CDR3 is TGCGCCAGCAGCCCTAACCCGGACAGGGGGCTAGGCGGCACCGGGGAGCTGTTTTTT.

This chain connects TRBV5-4 to TRBJ1-1, with 10 positions matching TRBD1. Germline V gene lookup returns CDR1 SGHNT and CDR2 YYREEE (reference sequence). With 4 bases clipped from V and 1 base from J, the junction kept 1 base outside the gene matches. The CDR3 contains 14 residues. This chain's CDR3 is CASSGDRGNTEAFF. The DNA of the CDR3 is TGTGCCAGCAGCGGGGACAGGGGGAACACTGAAGCTTTCTTT.

This chain connects TRBV5-8 to TRBJ2-3; D uncertain. The germline gives CDR1 SGHTS, CDR2 YDEGEE. Deletions cut 3 bases from V and 3 bases from J, with 14 bases between. The CDR3 spans 15 residues. The CDR3 loop is CASSSSRHFTDTQYF. CDR3 coding DNA: TGTGCCAGCAGCTCTTCCAGGCATTTTACAGATACGCAGTATTTT.

V usage is TRBV19 and J usage is TRBJ1-2, with a possible D match to TRBD1 (5 bases). The V gene lost 3 bases and the J gene lost 7 bases, with 18 bases spanning the gap. Germline V gene data show CDR1 as LNHDA and CDR2 as SQIVND (reference sequence). The length of the CDR3 is 15 residues. The CDR3 reads CASSIEKTDRRGYTF. The CDR3, as DNA: TGTGCCAGTAGTATCGAAAAGACAGACCGGCGTGGCTACACCTTC. The whole variable domain, filled in from reference TRBV19 and TRBJ1-2, reads DGGITQSPKYLFRKEGQNVTLSCEQNLNHDAMYWYRQDPGQGLRLIYYSQIVNDFQKGDIAEGYSVSREKKESFPLTVTSAQKNPTAFYLCASSIEKTDRRGYTFGSGTRLTVV.

This clonotype was counted a few times. The chain carries TRBV5-4 and TRBJ2-7; 11 positions match TRBD1. The CDR3 is made up of 15 amino acids. J was trimmed by 2 bases and V by 3 bases; bases with no gene match: 4. CDR1 and CDR2 (germline): SGHNT, YYREEE (reference sequence). In DNA, the CDR3 is TGTGCCAGCAGCTCGCGGACAGGGGGCCCCTACGAGCAGTACTTC. Its translation: CASSSRTGGPYEQYF.

In its sample, this clonotype was seen a few times. J is TRBJ1-1 and V is TRBV20-1; no clear D gene. The CDR3 loop spans 13 amino acids. V shed 3 bases and J shed 1 base, with 9 bases lying between them. Germline V gene lookup returns CDR1 DFQATT and CDR2 SNEGSKA (reference sequence). DNA of the CDR3: TGCAGTGCTAGCCTGAACCCGAACACTGAAGCTTTCTTT. It yields the protein CSASLNPNTEAFF.

This chain connects TRBV4-1 to TRBJ2-2; no definite D call. CDR3 length: 14 amino acids. V gave up 6 bases and J gave up 3 bases, with 11 bases separating them. Germline V CDR1 and CDR2: MGHRA, YSYEKL. CDR3 bases: TGCGCCAGCAGTATCGATTCCTACACCGGGGAGCTGTTTTTT. It specifies CASSIDSYTGELFF.

The chain couples TRBV5-4 to TRBJ2-1; 12 bases map to TRBD2. Germline CDR1 and CDR2: SGHNT and YYREEE (reference sequence). V lost 1 base, J lost 9 bases, and 8 bases stayed unmatched. The CDR3 is 16 amino acids. The CDR3 coding sequence is TGTGCCAGCAGCTTGACAGCGGCTAGCGGGGGGGTTGAGCAGTTCTTC. Translated: CASSLTAASGGVEQFF.

The rearrangement joins TRBV20-1 to TRBJ2-3; 7 bases are a match to TRBD2. Germline CDR1 DFQATT, CDR2 SNEGSKA (reference sequence). Germline trimming cut 2 bases from V and 0 bases from J; bases unmatched to any gene: 5. There are 15 residues in the CDR3. CDR3 region: CSARSWRESTDTQYF. CDR3 bases: TGCAGTGCTAGAAGCTGGCGGGAGAGCACAGATACGCAGTATTTT.

The CDR3, as DNA: TGTGCCAGCAGCCCTGGGACAGATTACAATGAGCAGTTCTTC. It specifies CASSPGTDYNEQFF. This chain uses TRBV3-1 with TRBJ2-1; TRBD1 matches 7 bases. From germline, CDR1 is LGHDT and CDR2 YNNKEL (reference sequence). With V trimmed by 4 bases and J by 4 bases, 4 bases remained unmatched. This CDR3 contains 14 residues.

This clonotype appeared a few times. This chain links TRBV7-2 with TRBJ2-2; TRBD2 might be the D (6 bases). V was trimmed by 5 bases and J by 4 bases, leaving 17 bases between them. CDR1 and CDR2 from the germline V gene are SGHTA and FQGNSA. This CDR3 contains 16 residues. In nucleotides, the CDR3 is TGTGCCAGCAGCCTCGCGTTTAGCGGTGGCACCGGGGAGCTGTTTTTT. Translated: CASSLAFSGGTGELFF. Together with reference TRBV7-2 and TRBJ2-2, the CDR3 gives the full variable domain: GAGVSQSPSNKVTEKGKDVELRCDPISGHTALYWYRQSLGQGLEFLIYFQGNSAPDKSGLPSDRFSAERTGGSVSTLTIQRTQQEDSAVYLCASSLAFSGGTGELFFGEGSRLTVL.

V gene TRBV7-2 combines with J gene TRBJ2-4; 9 bases are a match to TRBD1. Trimming at V came to 5 bases and at J to 2 bases, leaving 4 bases not matched to a gene. The CDR3 contains 15 residues. Looked up from germline, CDR1 is SGHTA and CDR2 is FQGNSA. The CDR3 nucleotides read TGTGCCAGCAGCCCCACAGGGGGCCCCAAAAACATTCAGTACTTC. Translation: CASSPTGGPKNIQYF.

The rearrangement links TRBV10-3 to TRBJ2-3; no firm D call. V was trimmed by 6 bases and J by 7 bases, leaving 8 bases between them. Germline CDR1 is ENHRY and CDR2 is SYGVKD. The CDR3 totals 11 residues. The chain's CDR3 is CAISPAYTQYF. The CDR3 DNA reads as TGTGCCATCAGCCCGGCATATACGCAGTATTTT.

V usage is TRBV29-1 and J usage is TRBJ2-1; D remains unclear. The CDR3 runs to 12 residues. V was clipped by 5 bases and J by 12 bases, with 17 bases between them. The germline V gene encodes CDR1 SQVTM and CDR2 ANQGSEA. The CDR3 reads CSVLSLDIGQFF. CDR3 nucleotide sequence: TGCAGCGTTCTATCCTTGGATATAGGGCAGTTCTTC.

Many counts were recorded for this clonotype. The chain couples TRBV7-8 to TRBJ1-5; the D gene is possibly TRBD1 (6 bases). Germline CDR1 and CDR2: SGHVS and FQNEAQ. V lost 6 bases and J 7 bases, leaving 16 bases between the germline ends. There are 14 residues in the CDR3. CDR3 coding DNA: TGTGCCAGCAGTAGGGGGGGCCGGGGGCAGCCCCAGCATTTT. Encoded protein: CASSRGGRGQPQHF.

The chain combines TRBV5-1 with TRBJ2-7, with D perhaps matching TRBD1 or TRBD2 (5 bases each). Germline CDR1 is SGHRS and CDR2 is YFSETQ. V lost 0 bases and J 0 bases, leaving 13 bases between the germline ends. The CDR3 covers 16 residues. The CDR3 nucleotides read TGCGCCAGCAGCTTGGGGGGGATAGGAGCCTCCTACGAGCAGTACGTC. Encoded protein: CASSLGGIGASYEQYV.

The chain links TRBV23-1 to TRBJ2-7; no reliable D call. TRBV23-1 is noted as an ORF with a role that remains uncertain. With 5 bases removed from V and 5 bases from J, the gap between germline ends came to 1 base. The CDR3 length is 9 residues. CDR3 in DNA: TGCGCCAGCAGTAACGAGCAGTACTTC. Protein: CASSNEQYF.

This clonotype was seen a few times. The gene calls are TRBV27 and TRBJ1-1, with D possibly TRBD1 on 5 matching bases. The CDR3 is 13 residues long. V lost 0 bases to trimming and J lost 6 bases, with 8 bases between them. Germline V gene data show CDR1 as MNHEY and CDR2 as SMNVEV (reference sequence). The CDR3 sequence: CASSLSRGPEAFF. The CDR3 DNA is TGTGCCAGCAGTTTATCGCGGGGACCTGAAGCTTTCTTT.

The gene calls are TRBV7-8 and TRBJ1-6; D uncertain. There are 17 residues in the CDR3. The V and J ends lost 3 bases and 7 bases respectively, with 19 bases between them. Per the germline V gene, CDR1 is SGHVS and CDR2 is FQNEAQ. The CDR3 here is CASSFHRAPVGNSPLHF. The CDR3 DNA follows: TGTGCCAGCAGCTTCCACCGGGCCCCAGTAGGGAATTCACCCCTCCACTTT.

The chain has TRBV7-6 and TRBJ1-1; D ambiguous. Germline CDR1 is SGHVS and CDR2 is FNYEAQ. This CDR3 contains 13 residues. Trimming left V 0 bases short and J 5 bases short, with 7 bases between. The CDR3 sequence: CASSLAAGTEAFF. In DNA form, the CDR3 reads TGTGCCAGCAGCTTAGCCGCGGGAACTGAAGCTTTCTTT.

V usage is TRBV12-3 or TRBV12-4 and J usage is TRBJ1-3; 7 bases match TRBD1. Germline trimming cut 5 bases from V and 7 bases from J; bases unmatched to any gene: 17. CDR3 length: 17 amino acids. Written as DNA, the CDR3 is TGTGCCAGCAGTAACCGACAGGGAGGGATCTTCGGGAACACCATATATTTT. This gives the protein CASSNRQGGIFGNTIYF.

V and J are TRBV23-1 and TRBJ2-1, with 9 bases fitting TRBD1. TRBV23-1 belongs to the ORF category, with a function that is uncertain. After removal of 0 bases from V and 5 bases from J, the junction contained 2 bases not matched to a gene. CDR3 length equals 15 residues. The CDR3: CASSQSRTGDNEQFF. In DNA, the CDR3 is TGCGCCAGCAGTCAATCGAGGACAGGGGACAATGAGCAGTTCTTC.

This chain joins TRBV20-1 and TRBJ1-1, with a weak D call TRBD1 (5 bases). CDR3 length: 13 residues. Germline V gene sequence: CDR1 DFQATT, CDR2 SNEGSKA (reference sequence). Trimming removed 5 bases at V and 0 bases at J, with 10 bases between. CDR3 DNA sequence: TGCAGTGCTGACCGGGGGATGAACACTGAAGCTTTCTTT. It codes for CSADRGMNTEAFF.

The chain links TRBV14 to TRBJ2-1; D ambiguous. The CDR3 covers 13 residues. Looked up from germline, CDR1 is SGHDN and CDR2 is FVKESK. Trimming removed 4 bases from V and 4 bases from J, with 8 bases in between. CDR3 DNA sequence: TGTGCCAGCAGCCTACAGAATTACAATGAGCAGTTCTTC. It translates to CASSLQNYNEQFF.

This clonotype has only a few counts. The rearrangement joins TRBV20-1 to TRBJ2-1; 13 positions match TRBD2. Germline CDR1 and CDR2: DFQATT and SNEGSKA (reference sequence). The CDR3 totals 15 residues. V dropped 6 bases and J dropped 1; count of bases not matched to a gene: 3. CDR3: CSARLAGGSYNEQFF. The DNA of the CDR3 is TGCAGTGCCCGACTAGCGGGGGGATCCTACAATGAGCAGTTCTTC.